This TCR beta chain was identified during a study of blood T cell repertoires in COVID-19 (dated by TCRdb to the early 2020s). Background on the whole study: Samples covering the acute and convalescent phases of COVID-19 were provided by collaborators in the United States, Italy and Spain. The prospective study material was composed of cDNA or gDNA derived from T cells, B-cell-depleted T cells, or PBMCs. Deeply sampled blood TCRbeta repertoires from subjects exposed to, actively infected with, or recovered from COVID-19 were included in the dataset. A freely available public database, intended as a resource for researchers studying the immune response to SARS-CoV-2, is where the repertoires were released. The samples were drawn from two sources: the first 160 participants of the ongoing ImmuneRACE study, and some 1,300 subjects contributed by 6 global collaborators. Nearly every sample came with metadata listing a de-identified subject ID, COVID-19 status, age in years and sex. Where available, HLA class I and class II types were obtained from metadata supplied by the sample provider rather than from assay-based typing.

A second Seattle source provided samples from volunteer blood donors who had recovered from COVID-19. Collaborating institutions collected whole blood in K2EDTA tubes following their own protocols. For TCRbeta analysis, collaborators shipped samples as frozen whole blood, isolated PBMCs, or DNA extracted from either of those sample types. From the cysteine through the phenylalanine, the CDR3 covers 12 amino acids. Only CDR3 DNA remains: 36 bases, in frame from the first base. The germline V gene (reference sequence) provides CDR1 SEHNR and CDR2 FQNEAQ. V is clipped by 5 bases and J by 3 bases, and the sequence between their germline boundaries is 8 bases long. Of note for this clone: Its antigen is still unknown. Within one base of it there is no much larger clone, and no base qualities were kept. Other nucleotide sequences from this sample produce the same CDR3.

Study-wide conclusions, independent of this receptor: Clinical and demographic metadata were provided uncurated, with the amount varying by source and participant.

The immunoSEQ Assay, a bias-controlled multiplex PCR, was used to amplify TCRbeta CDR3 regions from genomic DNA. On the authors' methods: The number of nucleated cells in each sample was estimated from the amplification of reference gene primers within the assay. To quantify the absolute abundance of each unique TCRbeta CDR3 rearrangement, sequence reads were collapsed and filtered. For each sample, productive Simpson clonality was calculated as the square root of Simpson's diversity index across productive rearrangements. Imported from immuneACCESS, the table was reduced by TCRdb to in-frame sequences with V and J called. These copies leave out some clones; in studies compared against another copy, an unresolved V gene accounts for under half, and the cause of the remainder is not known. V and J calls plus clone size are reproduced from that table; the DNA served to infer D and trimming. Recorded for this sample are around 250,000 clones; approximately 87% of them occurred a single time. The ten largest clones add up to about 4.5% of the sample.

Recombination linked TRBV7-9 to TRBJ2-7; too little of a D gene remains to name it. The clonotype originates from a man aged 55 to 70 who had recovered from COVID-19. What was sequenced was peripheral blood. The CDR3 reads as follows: CASSLSGYEQYF. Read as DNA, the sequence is TGTGCCAGCAGCCTTAGTGGCTACGAGCAGTACTTC.